The 21 T cell receptor beta chains below all came from one sample that was sequenced in a study of blood T cell repertoires in COVID-19. Clones were sequenced by immunoSEQ multiplex PCR, and TCRdb holds only the in-frame ones, with some missing. The sample yields under 500,000 clones, around nine tenths seen once. The source material was peripheral blood. The receptors were sampled from a woman aged 30 to 39 with acute or convalescent COVID-19.

The chain has TRBV19 and TRBJ2-3; TRBD1 aligns across 9 bases. V was pared by 8 bases and J by 2 bases, with 11 bases of the junction left unmatched. Germline V gives CDR1 LNHDA, CDR2 SQIVND (reference sequence). The CDR3 covers 16 residues. This CDR3 reads CASSSEGQGYTDTQYF. The CDR3 DNA sequence: TGTGCCAGTTCCTCCGAGGGACAGGGTTACACAGATACGCAGTATTTT.

DNA for the CDR3: TGTGCCAGCAGCCCCCGCGGGGGGGCCAAAACCGGGGAGCTGTTTTTT. Residues: CASSPRGGAKTGELFF. This chain joins TRBV11-2 and TRBJ2-2; 9 positions agree with TRBD2. There are 16 residues in the CDR3. Trimming took 5 bases from V and 5 from J; bases not matched to a gene: 9. Germline V gene data show CDR1 as SGHAT and CDR2 as FQNNGV.

The V call is TRBV4-2, the J call TRBJ1-1; D gene uncertain. V was clipped by 0 bases and J by 2 bases, with 10 bases between them. This CDR3 has 15 amino acids. Looked up from germline, CDR1 is LGHNA and CDR2 is YNFKEQ. CDR3 amino acids: CASSQELRENTEAFF. As DNA, the CDR3 is TGTGCCAGCAGCCAAGAGTTGAGGGAAAACACTGAAGCTTTCTTT.

The V call is TRBV5-1, the J call TRBJ1-5; no clear D. CDR1 and CDR2 from the germline V gene are SGHRS and YFSETQ. Trimming removed 4 bases from V and 0 bases from J, with 11 bases in between. CDR3 size: 15 residues. CDR3 in DNA: TGCGCCAGCAGCGCCGACGGGAATAGCAATCAGCCCCAGCATTTT. It is translated as CASSADGNSNQPQHF.

This rearrangement joins TRBV30 to TRBJ1-2; TRBD1 might be the D (6 bases). This CDR3 is built from 13 residues. Trimming took off 3 bases at V and 4 bases at J, with 12 bases between the two ends. CDR1 GTSNPN and CDR2 SVGIG come from the germline V gene (reference sequence). CDR3 sequence reads: CAWRKGVGYGYTF. The CDR3 DNA reads as TGTGCCTGGAGAAAGGGGGTCGGCTATGGCTACACCTTC.

V gene TRBV6-5 combines with J gene TRBJ1-1; D possibly corresponds to TRBD1 (6 bases). Trimming shortened V by 6 bases and J by 3 bases, and 17 bases separated the two germline ends. The germline CDR1 and CDR2 sequences are MNHEY and SVGAGI. There are 15 residues in the CDR3. The DNA for the CDR3 is TGTGCCAGCAGGGGGACATTACCTTTGGACACTGAAGCTTTCTTT. Protein: CASRGTLPLDTEAFF.

The chain has TRBV6-5 and TRBJ2-7, with 10 positions matching TRBD2. The CDR3 consists of 15 residues. V gave up 6 bases and J gave up 2 bases; unmatched junction bases: 7. Germline CDR1 MNHEY, CDR2 SVGAGI. The CDR3 DNA reads as TGTGCCAGCAGCAAATCAAGCGGGGGGGCCTACGAGCAGTACTTC. Protein product: CASSKSSGGAYEQYF.

This sequence joins TRBV7-9 and TRBJ2-7, with 8 bases fitting TRBD1. The CDR3 is made up of 15 amino acids. CDR1 and CDR2 from the germline V gene are SEHNR and FQNEAQ (reference sequence). With 4 bases clipped from V and 0 bases from J, the junction kept 5 bases outside the gene matches. The CDR3, as DNA: TGTGCCAGCAGCTGGGACAGGTCCGGCTCCTACGAGCAGTACTTC. Amino acids: CASSWDRSGSYEQYF.

The chain links TRBV2 to TRBJ2-5; TRBD2 might be the D (7 bases). The germline CDR1 and CDR2 sequences are SNHLY and FYNNEI. The germline V and J ends were trimmed by 2 bases and 2 bases, with 12 bases remaining between them. CDR3 size: 15 residues. The CDR3 nucleotides are TGTGCCAGCAGTGAACGGCGGGGGCGACAAGAGACCCAGTACTTC. It encodes CASSERRGRQETQYF.

The chain links TRBV27 to TRBJ1-5, with D tentatively TRBD1 (6 bases). Germline assignment: CDR1 MNHEY and CDR2 SMNVEV (reference sequence). There are 15 residues in the CDR3. V lost 0 bases to trimming and J lost 7 bases, with 13 bases between them. The CDR3 nucleotides are TGTGCCAGCAGTTTATCGCAGGGGTCTTGGCAGCCCCAGCATTTT. It codes for CASSLSQGSWQPQHF.

The chain recombines TRBV18 with TRBJ2-7, with 8 positions matching TRBD2. CDR3 length: 16 amino acids. Germline CDR1 is KGHSH and CDR2 is LQKENI. The junction had 10 bases not matched to a gene; V was cut back by 6 bases and J by 0 bases. In DNA, the CDR3 is TGTGCCAGCTCCCCCGGGGGGGAGGGTCTCTCCTACGAGCAGTACTTC. It translates to CASSPGGEGLSYEQYF.

The chain employs TRBV28 and TRBJ1-5; no definite D call. Germline V CDR1 and CDR2: MDHEN, SYDVKM. Trimming removed 4 bases from V and 9 bases from J, with 7 bases in between. The CDR3 sequence is 11 residues long. CDR3 region: CASSSMRPQHF. The CDR3 DNA reads as TGTGCCAGCAGTTCTATGCGGCCCCAGCATTTT.

This clone was detected only once. The V and J genes are TRBV27 and TRBJ1-1, with a possible D match to TRBD1 (6 bases). CDR1 is MNHEY, CDR2 SMNVEV, per germline (reference sequence). This CDR3 contains 14 residues. V lost 4 bases to trimming and J lost 1 base, with 10 bases between them. CDR3 DNA sequence: TGTGCCAGCAGTTCCACGGACAGGAACACTGAAGCTTTCTTT. Protein sequence: CASSSTDRNTEAFF.

This chain connects TRBV9 to TRBJ1-2; D is ambiguous. The CDR3 runs to 14 residues. V was pared by 4 bases and J by 2 bases, with 12 bases between. Per germline, CDR1 SGDLS and CDR2 YYNGEE. The DNA for the CDR3 is TGTGCCAGCAGCCCCCCCGGAGGCAACTATGGCTACACCTTC. Protein product: CASSPPGGNYGYTF.

Here the CDR3 reads CASSAGLNYGYTF. In DNA, the CDR3 is TGTGCCAGCAGTGCGGGGCTTAACTATGGCTACACCTTC. The rearrangement uses TRBV28 and TRBJ1-2, with a possible D match to TRBD1 (5 bases). Germline V gene sequence: CDR1 MDHEN, CDR2 SYDVKM. Trimming left V 5 bases short and J 1 base short, with 8 bases between. CDR3 length equals 13 residues.

CDR3 in amino acids: CASSYGGAYGYTF. As DNA, the CDR3 is TGTGCCAGCAGTTACGGAGGCGCCTATGGCTACACCTTC. The chain has TRBV6-5 and TRBJ1-2, with no clear D. The germline V gene has CDR1 MNHEY and CDR2 SVGAGI. The V end was cut by 2 bases, the J end by 4 bases, with 8 bases between. This CDR3 is built from 13 residues.

The chain recombines TRBV7-9 with TRBJ1-2; 7 bases are shared with TRBD1. Germline-derived CDR1 and CDR2 are SEHNR and FQNEAQ (reference sequence). There are 14 residues in the CDR3. J gave up 5 bases and V 6 bases, and 9 bases lay outside the gene matches. The CDR3 nucleotides are TGTGCCAGCAGTCCGGGACAGCAAACTTATGGCTACACCTTC. Translated, it gives CASSPGQQTYGYTF. Filled out from reference TRBV7-9 and TRBJ1-2, the complete variable domain reads DTGVSQNPRHKITKRGQNVTFRCDPISEHNRLYWYRQTLGQGPEFLTYFQNEAQLEKSRLLSDRFSAERPKGSFSTLEIQRTEQGDSAMYLCASSPGQQTYGYTFGSGTRLTVV.

This clone occurred once. Here the CDR3 DNA reads TGTGCCAGCAGATCCACGGGACAGGGTATTGGCTACACCTTC. Translation gives CASRSTGQGIGYTF. The gene calls are TRBV7-3 and TRBJ1-2; TRBD1 agrees at 9 bases. This CDR3 has 14 amino acids. Germline V gene sequence: CDR1 SGHTA, CDR2 FQGTGA. Trimming cost V 6 bases and J 7 bases; bases outside gene matches: 9.

The chain combines TRBV5-4 with TRBJ1-2, with TRBD1 identical over 8 bases. Germline values: CDR1 SGHNT, CDR2 YYREEE (reference sequence). V shed 4 bases, J shed 5 bases, and the junction held 7 bases outside the gene matches. The CDR3 has 14 residues. CDR3 protein: CASSNIQGGYGYTF. The CDR3 nucleotides are TGTGCCAGCAGCAACATACAGGGGGGGTATGGCTACACCTTC.

J is TRBJ2-7 and V is TRBV2; a weak D match, TRBD1 (6 bases). Germline CDR1 is SNHLY and CDR2 is FYNNEI. V lost 7 bases and J 2 bases, leaving 15 bases between the germline ends. The CDR3 has 14 amino acids. CDR3 bases: TGTGCCAGCATTACAGGGAACACTCCCTACGAGCAGTACTTC. Residues: CASITGNTPYEQYF.

V usage is TRBV5-4 and J usage is TRBJ1-4; D might be TRBD1 (6 bases). This CDR3 has 12 amino acids. Germline V gene lookup returns CDR1 SGHNT and CDR2 YYREEE (reference sequence). The V and J ends lost 10 bases and 5 bases respectively, with 12 bases between them. The CDR3: CAVGQSNEKLFF. CDR3 in DNA: TGTGCCGTCGGACAGTCAAATGAAAAACTGTTTTTT. The whole variable domain, remainder taken from reference TRBV5-4 and TRBJ1-4, is ETGVTQSPTHLIKTRGQQVTLRCSSQSGHNTVSWYQQALGQGPQFIFQYYREEENGRGNFPPRFSGLQFPNYSSELNVNALELDDSALYLCAVGQSNEKLFFGSGTQLSVL.